Listed below are T cell receptor beta chains from one sample, sequenced in a study of cytomegalovirus exposure and HLA in healthy donors. Clones were read by immunoSEQ multiplex PCR, and TCRdb kept only the in-frame ones, dropping some. The sample holds roughly 240,000 clones, roughly 80% seen once. Sequencing was done on a sample of PBMCs. These receptors were collected from a woman aged 40 to 50 in good health and CMV-seropositive. CDR3s leave out the opening cysteine and the closing phenylalanine or tryptophan. The order of the fields is J gene, V gene, CDR3 protein.

j_call: TRBJ1-2
v_call: TRBV28
cdr3_aa: ASSTVKSGLDGYT

j_call: TRBJ1-2
v_call: TRBV29-1
cdr3_aa: SVVDSFLLANYGYT

j_call: TRBJ1-1
v_call: TRBV4-1
cdr3_aa: ASSQGGGGTEAF

j_call: TRBJ1-1
v_call: TRBV30
cdr3_aa: AWSRGTPDTEAF

j_call: TRBJ1-3
v_call: TRBV7-2
cdr3_aa: ASSLEGGRLSGNTIY

j_call: TRBJ2-1
v_call: TRBV11-3
cdr3_aa: ASSLSGTSGNYNEQF

j_call: TRBJ1-5
v_call: TRBV27
cdr3_aa: ASSRGFQGQQPQH

j_call: TRBJ2-7
v_call: TRBV9
cdr3_aa: ASSVRGESYEQY

j_call: TRBJ1-2
v_call: TRBV4-2
cdr3_aa: ASSQVTGGYT

j_call: NA
v_call: TRBV6-4
cdr3_aa: ASSLTSGSYEQY

j_call: TRBJ2-1
v_call: TRBV4-2
cdr3_aa: ASSYTASGTYNEQF

j_call: TRBJ2-7
v_call: TRBV5-8
cdr3_aa: ASSLKRNRYEQY

j_call: TRBJ1-2
v_call: TRBV5-8
cdr3_aa: ASGGDRLAYT

j_call: TRBJ2-7
v_call: TRBV30
cdr3_aa: AFNRRGTAYEQY

j_call: TRBJ2-2
v_call: TRBV7-3
cdr3_aa: ASSLIAVGSTNTGELF

j_call: TRBJ2-7
v_call: TRBV19
cdr3_aa: ASSIRDEQY

j_call: TRBJ1-2
v_call: TRBV6-4
cdr3_aa: ASRSDSLYGYT

j_call: TRBJ1-1
v_call: TRBV7-2
cdr3_aa: ASSLEGRASTEAF

j_call: TRBJ2-5
v_call: TRBV11-3
cdr3_aa: ASSLSFQETQY

j_call: TRBJ2-1
v_call: TRBV2
cdr3_aa: ASSGLAGVASEQF

j_call: TRBJ2-6
v_call: TRBV15
cdr3_aa: ATSRALSGANVLT

j_call: TRBJ2-5
v_call: TRBV15
cdr3_aa: ATSRLGGGETQY

j_call: TRBJ1-4
v_call: TRBV4-2
cdr3_aa: ASSQDPGQGAEKLF

j_call: TRBJ2-7
v_call: TRBV30
cdr3_aa: AGRTGFSYEQY

j_call: TRBJ2-7
v_call: TRBV5-1
cdr3_aa: ASSFSGNSYEQY

j_call: TRBJ1-3
v_call: TRBV15
cdr3_aa: ATSRAGGAGNTIY

j_call: TRBJ2-7
v_call: TRBV11-2
cdr3_aa: ASSTGLAGGRLTEQY

j_call: TRBJ2-7
v_call: TRBV18
cdr3_aa: ASSPGDNEQY

j_call: TRBJ2-7
v_call: TRBV21-1
cdr3_aa: ARFLPWTGKRHEQY

j_call: TRBJ2-2
v_call: TRBV4-3
cdr3_aa: ASSQAERRRGRSGELF

j_call: TRBJ2-7
v_call: TRBV4-3
cdr3_aa: ASSSQRGAFGEQY

j_call: TRBJ1-3
v_call: TRBV5-5
cdr3_aa: ASSPQQGAIGNTIY

j_call: TRBJ2-2
v_call: TRBV5-5
cdr3_aa: ASSPRSGDTGELF

j_call: TRBJ1-1
v_call: TRBV29-1
cdr3_aa: SVEDRQGAKNTEAF

j_call: TRBJ2-7
v_call: TRBV7-3
cdr3_aa: ASSNDNLEQY

j_call: TRBJ2-1
v_call: TRBV6-1
cdr3_aa: ASSGLYEGVYYNEQF

j_call: TRBJ2-2
v_call: TRBV5-4
cdr3_aa: ASSLDSGYTGELF

j_call: TRBJ1-1
v_call: TRBV4-3
cdr3_aa: ASSQGEGVWGTEAF

j_call: TRBJ1-2
v_call: TRBV18
cdr3_aa: ASSRQGSNYGYT

j_call: TRBJ1-3
v_call: TRBV6-5
cdr3_aa: ASSYSSGLNTIY

j_call: TRBJ2-1
v_call: TRBV7-3
cdr3_aa: ASSLGTGGPNNEQF

j_call: TRBJ2-7
v_call: TRBV23-1
cdr3_aa: ASSQSFRESSYEQY

j_call: TRBJ2-1
v_call: TRBV27
cdr3_aa: ASSPGTSLEQF

j_call: TRBJ1-5
v_call: TRBV25-1
cdr3_aa: ASSAVGHQPQH

j_call: TRBJ1-2
v_call: TRBV29-1
cdr3_aa: SVGTGGRDGYT

j_call: TRBJ1-2
v_call: TRBV14
cdr3_aa: ASSQGHNYGYT

j_call: TRBJ2-6
v_call: TRBV18
cdr3_aa: ASSPRGTAFSGANVLT

j_call: TRBJ1-5
v_call: TRBV28
cdr3_aa: ASLTGDFSNQPQH

j_call: TRBJ1-2
v_call: TRBV11-2
cdr3_aa: ASSSGTGVIGYT

j_call: TRBJ2-7
v_call: TRBV2
cdr3_aa: ASSGREGPNYEQY

j_call: TRBJ2-7
v_call: TRBV30
cdr3_aa: AWTGDREYEQY

j_call: TRBJ1-1
v_call: TRBV5-1
cdr3_aa: ASRQVDTEAF

j_call: TRBJ2-1
v_call: TRBV9
cdr3_aa: ASSVVGRLQQF

j_call: TRBJ1-5
v_call: TRBV19
cdr3_aa: ASRPQAPANQPQH

j_call: TRBJ1-1
v_call: TRBV7-3
cdr3_aa: ASSVNPGQYDTEAF

j_call: TRBJ2-7
v_call: TRBV5-5
cdr3_aa: ASSLGVAPRPGEQY

j_call: TRBJ2-1
v_call: TRBV7-7
cdr3_aa: ASSLGGGLTNEQF

j_call: TRBJ2-7
v_call: TRBV21-1
cdr3_aa: ASSTRWGETYEQY

j_call: TRBJ1-1
v_call: TRBV27
cdr3_aa: ASSRTGGRGTEAF